The 16 T cell receptor beta chains below were found in one sample sequenced in a study of beta chain features in type 1 diabetes (dated by TCRdb to the late 2010s). Broader findings and caveats from the paper: A moderate but significant shortening of TCRB CDR3 length was observed in type 1 diabetes patients in all four CD4+ subsets.

For these receptors, no antigen is known. The library was made by the immunoSEQ multiplex PCR assay. All of the isolated RNA was reverse transcribed with the High Capacity cDNA Reverse Transcription Kit, so expressed TCRB transcripts were sequenced. TCRdb retrieved this table from immuneACCESS and kept in-frame rearrangements only. Not all clones are present; in checked studies, unresolved V genes account for under half, and no reason is known for the remainder. The sample table lists approximately 600,000 clones, approximately 13% of them with a count of one. More than 0.095% of the sample goes to the ten largest clones. Sequencing used naive CD4+ T cells from blood. This specimen's cell subset or site label, per the study, means: true naive CD4+ T cells. The receptor source for this set is a man aged 25 to 45 with type 1 diabetes.

This clone was counted only a few times. The chain uses TRBV14 and TRBJ2-1; possible D gene TRBD1, 6 bases. This CDR3 contains 16 residues. V was shortened by 1 base and J by 2 bases, with 12 bases between the two germline ends. Germline values: CDR1 SGHDN, CDR2 FVKESK. The CDR3 is CASSQVFQGTYNEQFF. Written as DNA, the CDR3 is TGTGCCAGCAGCCAAGTATTCCAGGGGACCTACAATGAGCAGTTCTTC.

This clone turned up a few times. The chain carries TRBV6-5 and TRBJ1-4; TRBD1 agrees at 8 bases. The ends lost 5 bases at V and 8 bases at J; junction bases unmatched: 7. Germline-derived CDR1 and CDR2 are MNHEY and SVGAGI. The CDR3 consists of 14 residues. CDR3 DNA sequence: TGTGCCAGCAGTACCCCGGACAGGGAGGAAAAACTGTTTTTT. Residues: CASSTPDREEKLFF.

The chain employs TRBV11-2 and TRBJ2-1; D is perhaps TRBD2 (5 bases). Trimming took off 1 base at V and 0 bases at J, with 7 bases between the two ends. Looked up from germline, CDR1 is SGHAT and CDR2 is FQNNGV. The CDR3 has 15 residues. Written as DNA, the CDR3 is TGTGCCAGCAGCTTAGTTGGGAGCTCCTACAATGAGCAGTTCTTC. It codes for CASSLVGSSYNEQFF.

The chain has TRBV11-2 and TRBJ2-1, with D uncertain. CDR1 and CDR2 (germline): SGHAT, FQNNGV. The V end was cut by 5 bases, the J end by 0 bases, with 11 bases between. CDR3 length equals 15 residues. The CDR3 bases are TGTGCCAGCAGCCTGCGACTGGACTCCTACAATGAGCAGTTCTTC. Translation: CASSLRLDSYNEQFF.

This rearrangement joins TRBV29-1 to TRBJ2-7, with 7 bases identical to TRBD1. The germline gives CDR1 SQVTM, CDR2 ANQGSEA. Trimming took 4 bases from V and 3 from J; bases not matched to a gene: 6. This CDR3 is 13 amino acids long. DNA of the CDR3: TGCAGCGTTGCGGGACAGACCTTCTACGAGCAGTACTTC. Translation gives CSVAGQTFYEQYF.

This chain connects TRBV7-6 to TRBJ2-1, with D tentatively TRBD1 (6 bases). There are 14 residues in the CDR3. V lost 5 bases and J 9 bases, leaving 17 bases between the germline ends. Looked up from germline, CDR1 is SGHVS and CDR2 is FNYEAQ. This chain's CDR3 is CASSQTGSAVEQFF. In nucleotides, the CDR3 is TGTGCCAGCAGCCAAACAGGGTCTGCAGTTGAGCAGTTCTTC.

Only a few counts were recorded for this clone. The V and J genes are TRBV28 and TRBJ2-1; D gene unclear. Germline values: CDR1 MDHEN, CDR2 SYDVKM. The CDR3 has 12 amino acids. V was shortened by 3 bases and J by 8 bases, with 8 bases between the two germline ends. The CDR3 DNA sequence: TGTGCCAGCAGTTTTCTACTGTATGAGCAGTTCTTC. Protein product: CASSFLLYEQFF.

This clone was seen more than once but under ten times. CDR3 nucleotide sequence: TGTGCCAGCAGTACTGAACAGGGGGCCGGAGAGACCCAGTACTTC. Translated, it gives CASSTEQGAGETQYF. This sequence joins TRBV2 and TRBJ2-5, with TRBD1 matching 9 bases. Trimming took 5 bases from V and 4 from J; bases not matched to a gene: 8. The germline V gene encodes CDR1 SNHLY and CDR2 FYNNEI. The CDR3 is made up of 15 amino acids. Combining the CDR3 with reference TRBV2 and TRBJ2-5 gives the whole variable domain EPEVTQTPSHQVTQMGQEVILRCVPISNHLYFYWYRQILGQKVEFLVSFYNNEISEKSEIFDDQFSVERPDGSNFTLKIRSTKLEDSAMYFCASSTEQGAGETQYFGPGTRLLVL.

The chain employs TRBV23-1 and TRBJ1-2, with D perhaps TRBD1 (5 bases). TRBV23-1 is an ORF, and what it does is uncertain. This CDR3 is 14 amino acids long. The V and J ends lost 0 bases and 3 bases respectively, with 8 bases between them. CDR3 loop: CASSQSRGDYGYTF. The CDR3, as DNA: TGCGCCAGCAGTCAATCAAGAGGGGACTATGGCTACACCTTC.

The chain recombines TRBV5-1 with TRBJ1-3, with 7 bases that match TRBD1. Germline V CDR1 and CDR2: SGHRS, YFSETQ. V gave up 5 bases and J gave up 2 bases; unmatched junction bases: 4. The CDR3 spans 14 residues. The CDR3 DNA sequence: TGCGCCAGCAGGTCCGGGACAGCTGGAAACACCATATATTTT. This encodes CASRSGTAGNTIYF. Combining the CDR3 with reference TRBV5-1 and TRBJ1-3 gives the whole variable domain KAGVTQTPRYLIKTRGQQVTLSCSPISGHRSVSWYQQTPGQGLQFLFEYFSETQRNKGNFPGRFSGRQFSNSRSEMNVSTLELGDSALYLCASRSGTAGNTIYFGEGSWLTVV.

In its sample, this clone was seen a few times. The chain has TRBV7-9 and TRBJ2-1; no clear D gene. The germline CDR1 and CDR2 sequences are SEHNR and FQNEAQ (reference sequence). The CDR3 totals 15 residues. V gave up 5 bases and J gave up 3 bases, with 14 bases separating them. CDR3: CASSRQTQNYNEQFF. The CDR3 DNA sequence: TGTGCCAGCAGCCGCCAGACACAGAACTACAATGAGCAGTTCTTC.

This clone was detected only a few times. This sequence joins TRBV18 and TRBJ2-2; no reliable D call. CDR1 is KGHSH and CDR2 is LQKENI in the germline V gene. The CDR3 loop spans 11 amino acids. V was cut by 0 bases and J by 7 bases, with 0 bases left in between. The CDR3 DNA follows: TGTGCCAGCTCACCACCCGGGGAGCTGTTTTTT. It translates to CASSPPGELFF.

This clone has only a few counts. V gene TRBV25-1 combines with J gene TRBJ2-5, with 9 bases matching TRBD1. This CDR3 is built from 18 residues. J gave up 3 bases and V 5 bases, and 16 bases lay outside the gene matches. CDR1 is MGHDK and CDR2 is SYGVNS in the germline V gene. In DNA, the CDR3 is TGTGCCAGCAGTACTTACGGACAGGGGCCGGGCCCCAAAGAGACCCAGTACTTC. Amino acids: CASSTYGQGPGPKETQYF.

This clone was seen only a few times. This chain links TRBV7-2 with TRBJ2-7, with 7 bases identical to TRBD1. Germline trimming cut 5 bases from V and 1 base from J; bases unmatched to any gene: 5. This CDR3 contains 14 residues. Per germline, CDR1 SGHTA and CDR2 FQGNSA. CDR3 sequence reads: CASSTRQGSYEQYF. In DNA, the CDR3 is TGTGCCAGCAGCACACGACAGGGTTCCTACGAGCAGTACTTC.

This sequence joins TRBV7-2 and TRBJ2-2; possibly TRBD1 for D (5 bases). Germline V gene lookup returns CDR1 SGHTA and CDR2 FQGNSA. The V end was cut by 3 bases, the J end by 0 bases, with 8 bases between. The CDR3 contains 15 residues. CDR3 coding DNA: TGTGCCAGCAGCTTGACAGCTACGAACACCGGGGAGCTGTTTTTT. This translates into CASSLTATNTGELFF.

V gene TRBV7-3 combines with J gene TRBJ2-3; D is perhaps TRBD2 (5 bases). Deletions cut 6 bases from V and 6 bases from J, with 13 bases between. Germline values: CDR1 SGHTA, CDR2 FQGTGA. The CDR3 loop spans 13 amino acids. The CDR3 DNA reads as TGTGCCAGCAGTCAGATTGGGGAGGATACGCAGTATTTT. This translates into CASSQIGEDTQYF.